Listed here are 14 T cell receptor beta chains from one sample, sequenced in a study of cytomegalovirus exposure and HLA in healthy donors. Profiling relied on immunoSEQ multiplex PCR, and the TCRdb table lists in-frame clones only, not all of them. The table has about 82,000 clones, more than 85% seen once. The sample comprised PBMCs. The receptors were gathered from a man younger than 30 in good health and CMV-seronegative.

This rearrangement joins TRBV18 to TRBJ1-4; D is unresolved. CDR3 size: 14 residues. The V end lost 2 bases, the J end lost 7 bases, and 11 bases lay between the germline ends. Germline CDR1 is KGHSH and CDR2 is LQKENI. The CDR3 region is CASSPGIGGEKLFF. The CDR3 DNA sequence: TGTGCCAGCTCACCAGGGATTGGAGGTGAAAAACTGTTTTTT.

The V call is TRBV5-1, the J call TRBJ1-6, with D tentatively TRBD1 (5 bases). CDR1 is SGHRS, CDR2 YFSETQ, per germline. The CDR3 contains 14 residues. V gave up 6 bases and J gave up 10 bases, with 17 bases separating them. The CDR3 loop reads CASTTSQGGSPLHF. CDR3 DNA: TGCGCCAGCACCACCTCTCAGGGTGGGTCACCCCTCCACTTT.

The rearrangement joins TRBV6-1 to TRBJ2-3; 7 bases line up with TRBD1. Germline V lookup: CDR1 MNHNS, CDR2 SASEGT. Trimming took 6 bases from V and 0 from J; bases not matched to a gene: 3. The CDR3 is 14 amino acids. The CDR3 DNA sequence: TGTGCCAGCAGGAGGACAGGTAGCACAGATACGCAGTATTTT. This codes for CASRRTGSTDTQYF.

V usage is TRBV5-6 and J usage is TRBJ1-1, with a possible D match to TRBD1 (6 bases). Germline V gene lookup returns CDR1 SGHDT and CDR2 YYEEEE. This CDR3 region has 16 residues. V shed 1 base and J shed 3 bases, with 16 bases lying between them. The DNA for the CDR3 is TGTGCCAGCAGCTTGAGGGTGACAGGAGGATACACTGAAGCTTTCTTT. Translating it yields CASSLRVTGGYTEAFF.

The J gene is TRBJ1-6, the V gene TRBV10-1; D is possibly TRBD1 (5 bases). This CDR3 has 15 amino acids. Germline V CDR1 and CDR2: WNHNN, SYGVQD (reference sequence). V lost 2 bases and J 14 bases, leaving 19 bases between the germline ends. In DNA, the CDR3 is TGCGCCAGCAGTGAGGGGGAAGGGACTGACGTTTCCCTCCACTTT. This gives the protein CASSEGEGTDVSLHF.

The sample holds a few counts of this clone. V is TRBV28 and J is TRBJ1-5; maybe TRBD1 (5 bases). Germline V gene lookup returns CDR1 MDHEN and CDR2 SYDVKM. Trimming pared 1 base from V and 4 bases from J, leaving 11 bases between. The CDR3 consists of 15 residues. The CDR3 is CASSLSGGGNQPQHF. The DNA of the CDR3 is TGTGCCAGCAGTTTATCGGGGGGAGGGAATCAGCCCCAGCATTTT.

The CDR3 bases are TGTGCCAGCAGGTCTCTCCAGTGGGCAGGTGAAAAACTGTTTTTT. Translated: CASRSLQWAGEKLFF. This chain links TRBV27 with TRBJ1-4, with D uncertain. The V gene lost 6 bases and the J gene lost 7 bases, with 18 bases spanning the gap. The CDR3 is made up of 15 amino acids. Germline V gene lookup returns CDR1 MNHEY and CDR2 SMNVEV (reference sequence).

This chain connects TRBV11-2 to TRBJ2-7, with 10 bases lining up with TRBD1. This CDR3 is 18 amino acids long. The V segment lost 6 bases and the J segment 4 bases; nucleotides outside the gene matches: 18. In germline, CDR1 is SGHAT, CDR2 FQNNGV. In DNA form, the CDR3 reads TGTGCCAGCAGGTTACGGCGTGGGCCGGGACAGGGGTGGTACGAGCAGTACTTC. This codes for CASRLRRGPGQGWYEQYF.

This clone was recorded once. The CDR3: CASSQDRRGENTEAFF. DNA of the CDR3: TGTGCCAGCAGCCAAGATCGTAGGGGTGAGAACACTGAAGCTTTCTTT. This chain uses TRBV4-2 with TRBJ1-1; D is perhaps TRBD1 (5 bases). Trimming shortened V by 0 bases and J by 1 base, and 12 bases separated the two germline ends. Germline CDR1 LGHNA, CDR2 YNFKEQ. The CDR3 has 16 amino acids.

A single count supports this clone. The V call is TRBV7-2, the J call TRBJ1-5; 8 bases fit TRBD1. With V trimmed by 4 bases and J by 6 bases, 5 bases remained unmatched. The CDR3 runs 14 residues. Germline V CDR1 and CDR2: SGHTA, FQGNSA. The CDR3 sequence: CASSSRQGSQPQHF. The CDR3 coding sequence is TGTGCCAGCAGCTCGCGACAGGGGAGTCAGCCCCAGCATTTT.

This chain joins TRBV4-2 and TRBJ2-5; D might be TRBD2 (7 bases). Per germline, CDR1 LGHNA and CDR2 YNFKEQ. V dropped 0 bases and J dropped 4 bases, with 15 bases sitting between them. This CDR3 contains 16 residues. This CDR3 reads CASSQDRGGTSETQYF. CDR3 in DNA: TGTGCCAGCAGCCAAGATAGGGGGGGGACTTCAGAGACCCAGTACTTC.

The V and J genes are TRBV27 and TRBJ2-2, with 7 bases fitting TRBD2. Germline CDR1 and CDR2: MNHEY and SMNVEV (reference sequence). This CDR3 comprises 15 residues. V shed 5 bases, J shed 5 bases, and the junction held 8 bases outside the gene matches. Here the CDR3 DNA reads TGTGCCAGCAGTCCGGCGGGACTAAAGACCGGGGAGCTGTTTTTT. Translation gives CASSPAGLKTGELFF.

The V call is TRBV7-8, the J call TRBJ1-1, with 12 nucleotides matching TRBD1. CDR1 is SGHVS, CDR2 FQNEAQ, per germline. V dropped 4 bases and J dropped 6; count of bases not matched to a gene: 6. CDR3 length: 15 amino acids. CDR3 region: CASSSRDRGHAEAFF. The CDR3 bases are TGTGCCAGCAGCTCCCGGGACAGGGGGCACGCTGAAGCTTTCTTT.

The genes are TRBV11-2 and TRBJ2-7; D is perhaps TRBD1 (5 bases). The CDR3 length is 16 residues. Trimming pared 4 bases from V and 2 bases from J, leaving 18 bases between. Germline CDR1 SGHAT, CDR2 FQNNGV. Written as DNA, the CDR3 is TGTGCCAGCAGCTCACCTAGGGGTAAGGGTCCCTACGAGCAGTACTTC. Its protein product is CASSSPRGKGPYEQYF.